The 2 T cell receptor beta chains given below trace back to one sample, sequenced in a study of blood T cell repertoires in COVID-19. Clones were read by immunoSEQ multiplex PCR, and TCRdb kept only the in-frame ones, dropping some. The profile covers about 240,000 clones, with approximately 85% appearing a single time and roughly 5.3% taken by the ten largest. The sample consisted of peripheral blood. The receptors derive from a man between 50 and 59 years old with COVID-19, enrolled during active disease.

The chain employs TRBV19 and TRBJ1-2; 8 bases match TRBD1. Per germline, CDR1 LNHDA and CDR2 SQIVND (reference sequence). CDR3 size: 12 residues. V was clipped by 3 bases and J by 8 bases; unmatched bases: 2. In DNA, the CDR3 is TGTGCCAGTAGTATTGACAGGGGCGGCTACACCTTC. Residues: CASSIDRGGYTF.

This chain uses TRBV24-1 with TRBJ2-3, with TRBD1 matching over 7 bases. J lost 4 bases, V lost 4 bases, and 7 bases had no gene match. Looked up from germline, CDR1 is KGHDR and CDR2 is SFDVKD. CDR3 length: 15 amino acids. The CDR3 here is CATSEPTGPADTQYF. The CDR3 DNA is TGTGCCACCAGTGAGCCGACAGGGCCAGCAGATACGCAGTATTTT.